The present T cell receptor beta chain was sequenced within a study of early T cells in non-severe SARS-CoV-2 infection. The wider study: The authors sequenced bulk RNA from unsorted whole blood, leaving chains unpaired. Overall study findings and caveats: A preference for anti-spike CD8 responses marked VDJdb matching, which missed private and CD4 specificities.

Notes on this clonotype: Its antigen is as yet unknown.

From the 5' RACE reads, TCRdb called clonotypes with MiXCR, one entry per CDR3 protein. This sample has under 100,000 distinct CDR3 sequences, with about 11% found just once. Germline V gives CDR1 DFQATT, CDR2 SNEGSKA (reference sequence). The CDR3 sequence is 13 residues long. Trimming removed 6 bases at V and 0 bases at J, with 9 bases between. Sequencing input: whole blood. The TCR was taken from an adult who was a healthcare worker with PCR-confirmed SARS-CoV-2 infection or an uninfected control (not recorded which). This chain connects TRBV20-1 to TRBJ1-5; the D gene is possibly TRBD1 (5 bases). CDR3 in amino acids: CSARQYSNQPQHF. The CDR3 DNA is TGCAGTGCAAGACAGTATAGCAATCAGCCCCAGCATTTT.